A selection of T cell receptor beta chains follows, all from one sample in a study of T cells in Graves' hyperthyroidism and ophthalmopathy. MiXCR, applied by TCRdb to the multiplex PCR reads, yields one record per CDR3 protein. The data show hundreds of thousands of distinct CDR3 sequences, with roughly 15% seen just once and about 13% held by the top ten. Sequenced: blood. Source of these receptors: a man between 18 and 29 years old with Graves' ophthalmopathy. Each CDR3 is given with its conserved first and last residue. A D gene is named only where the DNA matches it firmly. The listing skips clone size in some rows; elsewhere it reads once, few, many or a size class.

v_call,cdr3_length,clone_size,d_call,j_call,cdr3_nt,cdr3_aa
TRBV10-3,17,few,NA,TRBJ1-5,TGTGCCATCAGTGCGACGGCAGGGGCCCTCGGCAATCAGCCCCAGCATTTT,CAISATAGALGNQPQHF
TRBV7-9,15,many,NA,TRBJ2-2,TGTGCCGGAACTACAGGGCCCCAGAACACCGGGGAGCTGTTTTTT,CAGTTGPQNTGELFF
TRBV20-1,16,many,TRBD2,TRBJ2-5,TGCAGTGCTAGAGGGCCAGCGGGAGTAGGACACGAGACCCAGTACTTC,CSARGPAGVGHETQYF
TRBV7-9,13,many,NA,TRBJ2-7,TGTGCCAGCAGCTTAGGGCAGGGCCACGAGCAGTACTTC,CASSLGQGHEQYF
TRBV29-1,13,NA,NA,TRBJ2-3,TGCAGCGTTATCGACAGGTCCACAGATACGCAGTATTTT,CSVIDRSTDTQYF
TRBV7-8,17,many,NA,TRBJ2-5,TGTGCCAGCAGCGCAGCAGGGGCCACAGAACTTTCGGAGACCCAGTACTTC,CASSAAGATELSETQYF
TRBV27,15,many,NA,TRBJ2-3,TGTGCCAGCACCCCCCTTGATTGGGGAGATGATACGCAGTATTTT,CASTPLDWGDDTQYF
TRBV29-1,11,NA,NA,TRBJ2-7,TGCAGCGTTGAAACGGGCTACGAGCAGTACTTC,CSVETGYEQYF
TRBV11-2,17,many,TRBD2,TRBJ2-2,TGTGCCAGCAGCTACGGACTAGCGGGGGGTATAACCGGGGAGCTGTTTTTT,CASSYGLAGGITGELFF
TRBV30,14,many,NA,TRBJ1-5,TGTGCCTGGAGTGTAATGGATAGCAATCAGCCCCAGCATTTT,CAWSVMDSNQPQHF
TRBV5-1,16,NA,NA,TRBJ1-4,TGCGCCAGCAGCTTGGATGGGGCTGCGACTAATGAAAAACTGTTTTTT,CASSLDGAATNEKLFF
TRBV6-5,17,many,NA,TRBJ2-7,TGTGCCAGCAGTTACCACTCGCGACGGTGGCCGGGAGACGAGCAGTACTTC,CASSYHSRRWPGDEQYF
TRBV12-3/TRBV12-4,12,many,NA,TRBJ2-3,TGTGCCAGCAGCCCAAACACAGATACGCAGTATTTT,CASSPNTDTQYF
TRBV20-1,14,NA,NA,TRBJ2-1,TGCAGTGCCCCGGACCAGAGCTCCTACAATGAGCAGTTCTTC,CSAPDQSSYNEQFF
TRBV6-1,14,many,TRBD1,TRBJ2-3,TGTGCCAGCAGAGAAGACAGGGACACAGATACGCAGTATTTT,CASREDRDTDTQYF
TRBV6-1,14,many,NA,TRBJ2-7,TGTGCCATCCTCCGGGTGTCAGGGGTTAACGAGCAGTACTTC,CAILRVSGVNEQYF
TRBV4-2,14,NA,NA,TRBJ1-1,TGTGCCAGCAGAAATCCTGCGGCAGACACTGAAGCTTTCTTT,CASRNPAADTEAFF
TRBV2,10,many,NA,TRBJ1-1,TGTGCCAGCAGTGATCGAGAAGCTTTCTTT,CASSDREAFF
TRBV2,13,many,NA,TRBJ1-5,TGTGCCAGCAGGGGGGAATTTAATCAGCCCCAGCATTTT,CASRGEFNQPQHF
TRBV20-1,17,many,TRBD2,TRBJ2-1,TGCAGTGCTAGCCGGCATAGCGGGAGGCTACGGGGCAATGAGCAGTTCTTC,CSASRHSGRLRGNEQFF
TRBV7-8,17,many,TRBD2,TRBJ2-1,TGTGCCAGCAGCTTAGCTGGGCGGGAGGGCCGATTTCGAATGGAGTTCTTC,CASSLAGREGRFRMEFF
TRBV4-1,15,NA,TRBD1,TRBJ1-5,TGCGCCAGCAGCCAAGATCGGACAGGGCATCAGCCCCAGCATTTT,CASSQDRTGHQPQHF
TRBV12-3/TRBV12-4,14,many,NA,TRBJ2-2,TGTGCCAGCAGGCTCGGAGTGGGAACCGGGGAGCTGTTTTTT,CASRLGVGTGELFF
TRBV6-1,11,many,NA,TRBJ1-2,TGTGCCAGCGGTAACCCTTTAGGCTACACCTTC,CASGNPLGYTF
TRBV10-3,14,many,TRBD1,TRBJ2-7,TGTGCCATCAGAGGGACAGGGACTGATCACGAGCAGTACTTC,CAIRGTGTDHEQYF
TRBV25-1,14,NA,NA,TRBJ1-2,TGTGCCAGCAGTGAATTGGAAGCAGCCTATGGCTACACCTTC,CASSELEAAYGYTF
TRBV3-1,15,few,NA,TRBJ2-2,TGTGCCAGCAGCCAAGATCTAGTCCGTTCCGGGGAGCTGTTTTTT,CASSQDLVRSGELFF
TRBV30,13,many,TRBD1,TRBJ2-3,TGTGCCTGGAGCGCAGGGACAGTGGATACGCAGTATTTT,CAWSAGTVDTQYF
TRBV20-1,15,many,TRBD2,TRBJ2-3,TGCAGTGCTAGAGGCGGGAGGACCTGGGCCGATACGCAGTATTTT,CSARGGRTWADTQYF
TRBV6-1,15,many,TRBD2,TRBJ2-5,TGTGCCAGCAGTGGTAAGCGGGGGAGGAAAGAGACCCAGTACTTC,CASSGKRGRKETQYF
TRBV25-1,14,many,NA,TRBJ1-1,TGTGCCAGCAGTGATTGGGTGGGCGGCACTGAAGCTTTCTTT,CASSDWVGGTEAFF
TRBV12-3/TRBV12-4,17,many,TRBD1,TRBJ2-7,TGTGCCAGCAGTTTTGGTGTGGAAACTCAGGGGGCCTACGAGCAGTACTTC,CASSFGVETQGAYEQYF
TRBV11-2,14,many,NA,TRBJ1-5,TGTGCCAGCAGCTTAGCGGGGGCCCATCAGCCCCAGCATTTT,CASSLAGAHQPQHF
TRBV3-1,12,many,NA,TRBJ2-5,TGTGCCAGCAGCCATGGAGGAGAGACCCAGTACTTC,CASSHGGETQYF
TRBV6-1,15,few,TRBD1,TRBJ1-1,TGTGCCAGCAGTGAAGCCTATAGGACAGGGTTCGTAGTTTTCTTT,CASSEAYRTGFVVFF
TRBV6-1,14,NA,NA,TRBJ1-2,TGTGCCAGCAGTGAAGAGATAACCTCCTATGGCTACACCTTC,CASSEEITSYGYTF
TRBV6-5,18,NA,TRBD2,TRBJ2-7,TGTGCCAGCAGTTTCTCTACCGGGACTAGCGGGAGTCCCTACGAGCAGTACTTC,CASSFSTGTSGSPYEQYF
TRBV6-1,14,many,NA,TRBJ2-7,TGTGCCAGTAGTAACCGAAGCCCACCCTACGAGCAGTACTTC,CASSNRSPPYEQYF
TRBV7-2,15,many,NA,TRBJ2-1,TGTGCCAGCAGCCAACACTGGAGCTCCTACAATGAGCAGTTCTTC,CASSQHWSSYNEQFF
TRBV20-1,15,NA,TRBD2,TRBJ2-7,TGCAGTGCTATTCCAACTAGCGGGAGTGGGTACGAGCAGTACTTC,CSAIPTSGSGYEQYF
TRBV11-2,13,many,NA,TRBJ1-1,TGTGCCAGCAGCTTAGAGGTGAACACTGAAGCTTTCTTT,CASSLEVNTEAFF
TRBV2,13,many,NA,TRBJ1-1,TGTGCCGGGGGGGACATCATGAACACTGAAGCTTTCTTT,CAGGDIMNTEAFF
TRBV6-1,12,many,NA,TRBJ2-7,TGTGCCAGCAAAGCCGAGTGGGGCGAGCAGTACTTC,CASKAEWGEQYF